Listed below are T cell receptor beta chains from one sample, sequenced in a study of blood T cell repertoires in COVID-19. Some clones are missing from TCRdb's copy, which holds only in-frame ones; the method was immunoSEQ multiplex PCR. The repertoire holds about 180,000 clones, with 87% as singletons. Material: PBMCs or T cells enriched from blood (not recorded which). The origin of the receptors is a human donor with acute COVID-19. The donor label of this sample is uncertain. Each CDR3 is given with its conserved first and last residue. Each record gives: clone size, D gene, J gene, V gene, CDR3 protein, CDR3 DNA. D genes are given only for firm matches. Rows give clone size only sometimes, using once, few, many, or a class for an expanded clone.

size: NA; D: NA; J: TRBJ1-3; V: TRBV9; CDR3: CASSATGGAKGPVSGNTIYF; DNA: TGTGCCAGCAGCGCTACGGGGGGGGCGAAGGGGCCCGTGTCTGGAAACACCATATATTTT
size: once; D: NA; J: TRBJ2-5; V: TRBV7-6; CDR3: CASSLAGGHQETQYF; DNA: TGTGCCAGCAGCTTAGCGGGGGGTCACCAAGAGACCCAGTACTTC
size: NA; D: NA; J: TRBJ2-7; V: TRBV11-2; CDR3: CASSPQGYEQYF; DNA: TGTGCCAGCAGCCCGCAGGGATACGAGCAGTACTTC
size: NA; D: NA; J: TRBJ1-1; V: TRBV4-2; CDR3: CASSQGGEAFF; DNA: TGTGCCAGCAGCCAAGGAGGTGAAGCTTTCTTT
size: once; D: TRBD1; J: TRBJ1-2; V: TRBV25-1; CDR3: CASRGGTGHGYTF; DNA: TGTGCCAGCAGGGGGGGGACAGGGCACGGCTACACCTTC
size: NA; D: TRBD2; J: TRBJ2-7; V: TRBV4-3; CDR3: CASSQGGGEQYF; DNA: TGCGCCAGCAGCCAAGGGGGGGGCGAGCAGTACTTC
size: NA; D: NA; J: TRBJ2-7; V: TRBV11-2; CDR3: CASSPAGKYEQYF; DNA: TGTGCCAGCAGCCCCGCGGGGAAATACGAGCAGTACTTC
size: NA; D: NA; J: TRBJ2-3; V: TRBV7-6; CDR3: CASSPLSGGATDTQYF; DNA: TGTGCCAGCAGCCCGCTCTCGGGGGGCGCCACAGATACGCAGTATTTT
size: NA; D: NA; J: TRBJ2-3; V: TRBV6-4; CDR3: CASSDSPSTDTQYF; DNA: TGTGCCAGCAGTGACTCCCCTAGCACAGATACGCAGTATTTT
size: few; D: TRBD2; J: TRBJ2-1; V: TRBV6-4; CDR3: CASSEGTSGDNEQFF; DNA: TGTGCCAGCAGTGAGGGGACTAGCGGTGACAATGAGCAGTTCTTC
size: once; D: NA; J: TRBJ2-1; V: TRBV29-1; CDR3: CSVAFNTAGLYNEQFF; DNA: TGCAGCGTTGCTTTTAACACGGCAGGCCTTTACAATGAGCAGTTCTTC
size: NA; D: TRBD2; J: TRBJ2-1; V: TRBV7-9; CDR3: CAPFEAGGPPEQFF; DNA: TGTGCCCCCTTCGAAGCGGGGGGGCCACCCGAGCAGTTCTTC
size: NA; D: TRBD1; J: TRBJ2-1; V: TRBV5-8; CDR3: CASSLAPGGLINEQFF; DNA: TGTGCCAGCAGCTTGGCCCCAGGGGGCTTAATCAATGAGCAGTTCTTC
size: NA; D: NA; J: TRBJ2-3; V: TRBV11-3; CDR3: CASSPGGGPGDTQYF; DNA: TGTGCCAGCAGCCCTGGGGGGGGGCCCGGAGATACGCAGTATTTT
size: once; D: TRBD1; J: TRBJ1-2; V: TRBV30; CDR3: CAWTPSRTGNTNYGYTF; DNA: TGTGCCTGGACCCCGAGTCGGACAGGGAACACTAACTATGGCTACACCTTC
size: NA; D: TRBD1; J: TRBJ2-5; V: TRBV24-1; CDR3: CATSDRQGQETQYF; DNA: TGTGCCACCAGTGATAGACAGGGGCAAGAGACCCAGTACTTC
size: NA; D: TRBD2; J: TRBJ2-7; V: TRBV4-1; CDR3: CASSPGLVSYEQYF; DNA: TGCGCCAGCAGCCCCGGACTAGTGTCCTACGAGCAGTACTTC
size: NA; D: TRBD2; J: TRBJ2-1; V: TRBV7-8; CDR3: CASSSTSGPYNEQFF; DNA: TGTGCCAGCAGCTCGACTAGCGGACCCTACAATGAGCAGTTCTTC
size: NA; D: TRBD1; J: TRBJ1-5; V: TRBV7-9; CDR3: CASGRDRVGNQPQHF; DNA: TGTGCCAGTGGAAGGGACAGGGTGGGCAATCAGCCCCAGCATTTT
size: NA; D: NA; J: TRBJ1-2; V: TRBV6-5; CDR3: CASSTGHNYGYTF; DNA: TGTGCCAGCAGTACAGGGCATAACTATGGCTACACCTTC